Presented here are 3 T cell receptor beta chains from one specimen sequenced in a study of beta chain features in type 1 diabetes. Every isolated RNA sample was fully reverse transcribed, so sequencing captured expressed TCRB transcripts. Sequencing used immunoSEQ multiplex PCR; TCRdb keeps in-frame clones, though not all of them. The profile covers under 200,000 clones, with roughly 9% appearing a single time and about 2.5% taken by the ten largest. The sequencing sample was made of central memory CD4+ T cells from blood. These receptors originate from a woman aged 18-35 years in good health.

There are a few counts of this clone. The CDR3 DNA reads TGTGCCAGCAGTGACGGAGGGACCGGGGAGCTGTTTTTT. Its protein product is CASSDGGTGELFF. V gene TRBV2 combines with J gene TRBJ2-2; weak D call: TRBD2 (6 bases). This CDR3 spans 13 amino acids. The V gene's germline CDR1 is SNHLY and CDR2 FYNNEI. Trimming left V 3 bases short and J 5 bases short, with 7 bases between.

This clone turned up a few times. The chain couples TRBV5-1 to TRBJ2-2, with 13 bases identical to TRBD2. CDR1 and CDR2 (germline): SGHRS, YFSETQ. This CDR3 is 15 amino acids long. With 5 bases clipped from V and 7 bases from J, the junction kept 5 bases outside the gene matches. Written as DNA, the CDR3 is TGCGCCAGCAGACGCGGACTAGCGGGAGACGGGGAGCTGTTTTTT. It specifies CASRRGLAGDGELFF.

CDR3 nucleotides: TGCGCCAGCAGCCCTCGACCCCTAGCGGAATCCTACGAGCAGTACTTC. This encodes CASSPRPLAESYEQYF. The V gene is TRBV5-1, the J gene TRBJ2-7; 7 bases line up with TRBD2. Germline values: CDR1 SGHRS, CDR2 YFSETQ. The V segment lost 4 bases and the J segment 1 base; nucleotides outside the gene matches: 11. The length of the CDR3 is 16 residues.